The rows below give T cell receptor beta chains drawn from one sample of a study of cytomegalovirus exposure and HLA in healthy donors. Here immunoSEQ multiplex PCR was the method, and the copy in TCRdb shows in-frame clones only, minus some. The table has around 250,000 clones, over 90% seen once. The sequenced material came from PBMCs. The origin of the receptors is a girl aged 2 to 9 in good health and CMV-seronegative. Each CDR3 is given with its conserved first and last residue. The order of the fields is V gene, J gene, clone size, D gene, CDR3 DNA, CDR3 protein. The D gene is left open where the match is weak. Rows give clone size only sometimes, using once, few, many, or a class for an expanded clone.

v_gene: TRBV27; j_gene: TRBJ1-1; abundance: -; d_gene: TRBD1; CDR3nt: TGTGCCAGCAGAAAACAGGGGGAGAACACTGAAGCTTTCTTT; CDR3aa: CASRKQGENTEAFF
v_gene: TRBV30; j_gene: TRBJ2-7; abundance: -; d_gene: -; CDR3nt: TGTGCCTGGAGTCGCAGCGCCGGCTACGAGCAGTACTTC; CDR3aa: CAWSRSAGYEQYF
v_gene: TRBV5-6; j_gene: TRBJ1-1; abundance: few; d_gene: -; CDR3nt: TGTGCCAGCAGCTTCAGACAGAACACTGAAGCTTTCTTT; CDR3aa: CASSFRQNTEAFF
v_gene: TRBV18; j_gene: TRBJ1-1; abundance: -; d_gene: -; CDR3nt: TGTGCCAGCTCGCTTCTCGGGGTCGACACTGAAGCTTTCTTT; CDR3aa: CASSLLGVDTEAFF
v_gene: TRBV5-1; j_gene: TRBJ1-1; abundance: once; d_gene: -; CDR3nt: TGCGCCAGCAGCTCTGGGGCGGGACTCGGCACTGAAGCTTTCTTT; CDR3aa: CASSSGAGLGTEAFF
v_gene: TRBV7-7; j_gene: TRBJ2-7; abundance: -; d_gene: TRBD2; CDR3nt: TGTGCCAGCAGCTTAGAAGCGGGAGATCACTTCGAGCAGTACTTC; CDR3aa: CASSLEAGDHFEQYF
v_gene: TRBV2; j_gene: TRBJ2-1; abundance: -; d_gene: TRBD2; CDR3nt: TGTGCCATCCTAGCACCGCTAGCGGGAAACAATGAGCAGTTCTTC; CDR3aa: CAILAPLAGNNEQFF
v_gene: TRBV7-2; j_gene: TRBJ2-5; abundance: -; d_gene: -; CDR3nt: TGTGCCAGCAGCTTAAGAGGGGGACCCCAAGAGACCCAGTACTTC; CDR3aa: CASSLRGGPQETQYF
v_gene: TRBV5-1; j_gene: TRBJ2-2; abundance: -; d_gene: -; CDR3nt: TGCGCCAGCGGTTCCCCGGGGACCGGGGAGCTGTTTTTT; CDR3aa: CASGSPGTGELFF
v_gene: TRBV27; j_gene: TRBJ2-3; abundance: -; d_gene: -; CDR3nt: TGTGCCAACGAGGGTGAAGATACGCAGTATTTT; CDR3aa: CANEGEDTQYF
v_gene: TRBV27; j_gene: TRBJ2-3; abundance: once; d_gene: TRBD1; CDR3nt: TGTGCCAGCAGTACTGACCGACAGGGGAGGTTCTATACGCAGTATTTT; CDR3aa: CASSTDRQGRFYTQYF
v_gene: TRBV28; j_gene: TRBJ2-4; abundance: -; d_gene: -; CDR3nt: TGTGCCAGCAGTTTCCCCTCTAACAGGGATAAGATCATTCAGTACTTC; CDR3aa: CASSFPSNRDKIIQYF
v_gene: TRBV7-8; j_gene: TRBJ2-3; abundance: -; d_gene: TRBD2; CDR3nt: TGTGCCAGCAGCGGGGAATCCGGGACTAGTATAGATACGCAGTATTTT; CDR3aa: CASSGESGTSIDTQYF
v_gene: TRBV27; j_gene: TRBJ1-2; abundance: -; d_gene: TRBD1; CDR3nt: TGTGCCAGCAGTATGGACAGGGCCTATGGCTACACCTTC; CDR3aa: CASSMDRAYGYTF